These T cell receptor beta chains were read from a single sample in a study of T cells after yellow fever vaccination. TCRdb reanalysed the 5' RACE reads using MiXCR and keeps one entry per CDR3 protein. The sample holds some 400,000 distinct CDR3 sequences, roughly 6.2% seen once. Material: PBMCs, obtained 5 days after the yellow fever booster vaccination. These receptors came from a man aged 25 to 40 who received the YFV17D yellow fever vaccine. The CDR3 runs from the conserved cysteine through the conserved F or W.

V: TRBV20-1
J: TRBJ2-1
CDR3: CCASFFSVQAHGQIDNEQFF

V: TRBV21-1
J: TRBJ2-7
CDR3: CASSKPGPPTREQYF

V: TRBV9
J: TRBJ2-1
CDR3: CASSPLSGSYNEQFF

V: TRBV5-5
J: TRBJ2-7
CDR3: CASSGSGQYYEQYF

V: TRBV20-1
J: TRBJ2-3
CDR3: CSASRLAGVVDTQYF

V: TRBV6-1
J: TRBJ2-2
CDR3: CASRHPEDTGELFF

V: TRBV25-1
J: TRBJ2-4
CDR3: CASGPGQGHIQYF

V: TRBV5-5
J: TRBJ2-7
CDR3: CASSPLSPYEQYF

V: TRBV20-1
J: TRBJ2-2
CDR3: CSARRSENTGELFF

V: TRBV20-1
J: TRBJ2-3
CDR3: CSAQTSGRTTDTQYF

V: TRBV12-3/TRBV12-4
J: TRBJ1-4
CDR3: CASSQDRGISEKLFF

V: TRBV5-5
J: TRBJ2-3
CDR3: CASSGGAGTDTQYF

V: TRBV12-3/TRBV12-4
J: TRBJ1-6
CDR3: CASSLGGANSPLHF

V: TRBV7-9
J: TRBJ1-3
CDR3: CASSLSISGNTIYF

V: TRBV7-9
J: TRBJ2-2
CDR3: CASSLPGLGTGELFF